The entry below gives a single T cell receptor (beta chain) sequence along with its context. The data stem from a study of blood T cell repertoires in COVID-19. Overall study: Sources were T cells, B-cell-depleted T cells, or PBMCs; the material itself was cDNA or gDNA.

CDR3 length equals 15 residues. The V and J ends lost 6 bases and 0 bases respectively, with 15 bases between them. CDR1 is LGHNT and CDR2 is FRNRAP in the germline V gene. Original methodology: Amplification from reference gene primers served as the basis for estimated nucleated cell counts. The data were produced by immunoSEQ multiplex PCR, yet TCRdb's version contains in-frame clones alone and is incomplete. The DNA gave D and trimming, while V, J and clone size come from that table. The sample has roughly 250,000 clones, about 80% seen once. The V gene is TRBV12-5, the J gene TRBJ2-7; TRBD1 might be the D (6 bases). This clonotype was sampled from a human donor in a cohort sampled during active COVID-19. What was sequenced was peripheral blood. The CDR3 reads CASGSDRTYSYEQYF. For the CDR3, the DNA is TGTGCTAGTGGAAGCGACAGGACCTACTCCTACGAGCAGTACTTC.